Listed below are T cell receptor beta chains from one sample, sequenced in a study of OX40 agonist ivuxolimab in advanced cancers. The assay was immunoSEQ multiplex PCR, and TCRdb's table has in-frame clones only and misses some. The sample has 15,000 to 20,000 clones; approximately 84% are singletons. The sequencing here drew on CD4+ or CD8+ T cells sorted from blood, taken in a trial of the OX40 agonist ivuxolimab. These receptors were obtained from an adult with an advanced solid tumor such as melanoma, head and neck, liver or kidney cancer. The CDR3 runs from the conserved cysteine through the conserved F or W. Each record gives: clone size, V gene, D gene, J gene, CDR3 protein, CDR3 DNA. A D gene is named only where the DNA matches it firmly. Rows give clone size only sometimes, using once, few, many, or a class for an expanded clone.

size: .; V: TRBV5-5; D: .; J: TRBJ1-2; CDR3: CASSLDSVGGSYGYTF; DNA: TGTGCCAGCAGCTTGGATTCGGTCGGAGGCTCCTATGGCTACACCTTC
size: .; V: TRBV27; D: .; J: TRBJ1-4; CDR3: CASGGRSSEKLFF; DNA: TGTGCCAGCGGTGGCAGGTCCTCCGAAAAACTGTTTTTT
size: .; V: TRBV7-9; D: .; J: TRBJ2-2; CDR3: CASSARSGDSAGELFF; DNA: TGTGCCAGCAGCGCACGGTCGGGGGATTCCGCCGGGGAGCTGTTTTTT
size: .; V: TRBV27; D: .; J: TRBJ2-3; CDR3: CATMTDSTDTQYF; DNA: TGTGCCACCATGACAGATAGCACAGATACGCAGTATTTT
size: .; V: TRBV10-3; D: .; J: TRBJ1-2; CDR3: CAISESIVFYGYTF; DNA: TGTGCCATCAGTGAGTCGATAGTGTTCTATGGCTACACCTTC
size: .; V: TRBV7-3; D: TRBD1; J: TRBJ2-7; CDR3: CASSLGTGPYEQYF; DNA: TGTGCCAGCAGCTTGGGGACAGGGCCCTACGAGCAGTACTTC
size: .; V: TRBV2; D: .; J: TRBJ2-7; CDR3: CASSEARIYEQYF; DNA: TGTGCCAGCAGTGAAGCGCGAATCTACGAGCAGTACTTC
size: medium-sized; V: TRBV15; D: .; J: TRBJ1-2; CDR3: CATSREGGTGSHGYTF; DNA: TGTGCCACCAGCAGAGAAGGGGGAACAGGGTCCCATGGCTACACCTTC
size: .; V: TRBV30; D: TRBD1; J: TRBJ2-7; CDR3: CAWSYWTGRDEQYF; DNA: TGTGCCTGGAGTTATTGGACAGGGCGCGACGAGCAGTACTTC
size: .; V: TRBV5-5; D: .; J: TRBJ1-4; CDR3: CASSLGVENEKLFF; DNA: TGTGCCAGCAGCTTGGGAGTGGAAAATGAAAAACTGTTTTTT
size: .; V: TRBV18; D: TRBD1; J: TRBJ2-5; CDR3: CASSLRDRESYQETQYF; DNA: TGTGCCAGCTCACTCCGGGACAGGGAGTCGTACCAAGAGACCCAGTACTTC
size: .; V: TRBV5-6; D: .; J: TRBJ1-1; CDR3: CASSFGTGDTEAFF; DNA: TGTGCCAGCAGCTTTGGCACCGGGGACACTGAAGCTTTCTTT
size: .; V: TRBV9; D: .; J: TRBJ2-3; CDR3: CASSPYTDTQYF; DNA: TGTGCCAGCAGCCCGTACACAGATACGCAGTATTTT
size: .; V: TRBV5-1; D: .; J: TRBJ1-3; CDR3: CASSLEVSHGNTIYF; DNA: TGCGCCAGCAGCTTGGAGGTCAGCCACGGAAACACCATATATTTT
size: .; V: TRBV10-3; D: TRBD1; J: TRBJ2-1; CDR3: CAISDRGNEQFF; DNA: TGTGCCATCAGTGACAGGGGGAATGAGCAGTTCTTC
size: .; V: TRBV7-3; D: .; J: TRBJ2-1; CDR3: CASSITTGQHNEQFF; DNA: TGTGCCAGCAGCATCACCACGGGACAACACAATGAGCAGTTCTTC